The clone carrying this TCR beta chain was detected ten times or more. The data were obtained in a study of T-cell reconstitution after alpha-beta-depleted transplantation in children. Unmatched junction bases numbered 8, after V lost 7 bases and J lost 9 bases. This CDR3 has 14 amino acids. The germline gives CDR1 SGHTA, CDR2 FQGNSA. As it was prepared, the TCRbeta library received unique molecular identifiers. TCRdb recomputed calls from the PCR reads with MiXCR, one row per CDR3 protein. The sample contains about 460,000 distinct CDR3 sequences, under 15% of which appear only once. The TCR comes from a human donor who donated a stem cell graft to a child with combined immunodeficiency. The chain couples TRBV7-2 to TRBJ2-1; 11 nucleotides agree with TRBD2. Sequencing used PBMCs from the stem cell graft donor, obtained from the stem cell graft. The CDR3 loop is CASKETSGNLEQFF. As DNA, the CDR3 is TGTGCCAGCAAGGAGACTAGCGGGAATCTTGAGCAGTTCTTC. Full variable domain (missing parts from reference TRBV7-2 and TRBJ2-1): GAGVSQSPSNKVTEKGKDVELRCDPISGHTALYWYRQSLGQGLEFLIYFQGNSAPDKSGLPSDRFSAERTGGSVSTLTIQRTQQEDSAVYLCASKETSGNLEQFFGPGTRLTVL.